These 16 T cell receptor beta chains were sequenced from one sample in a study of CD8+CD57+ T cells in acquired aplastic anemia. Sequencing involved patients with CD8+CD57+ cell expansion previously shown by flow cytometry. Profiling that covered TCR beta VDJ and CDR3 relied on genomic DNA as its template. TCRdb re-called the reads through MiXCR, storing one row per CDR3 protein. The data show about 190,000 distinct CDR3 sequences, just under 50% seen once. The sequencing sample was made of sorted CD4+, CD8+, or CD8+CD57+ T cells (not recorded which) from PBMCs. The receptors come from a human donor with aplastic anemia.

The chain recombines TRBV24-1 with TRBJ1-2; 7 bases align to TRBD1. Germline lookup yields CDR1 KGHDR and CDR2 SFDVKD. This CDR3 is 14 amino acids long. Trimming cost V 4 bases and J 8 bases; bases outside gene matches: 9. The CDR3 coding sequence is TGTGCCACCAGTGACAACACACAGGGGAAGGGCTACACCTTC. Translated, it gives CATSDNTQGKGYTF.

The V and J genes are TRBV19 and TRBJ1-1; tentative D call: TRBD1 (6 bases). V was shortened by 7 bases and J by 1 base, with 16 bases between the two germline ends. The CDR3 has 15 residues. Germline V gives CDR1 LNHDA, CDR2 SQIVND (reference sequence). The CDR3 here is CASTRDNRPNTEAFF. As DNA, the CDR3 is TGTGCCAGTACACGGGACAATCGCCCGAACACTGAAGCTTTCTTT.

The chain links TRBV7-6 to TRBJ2-2; D is possibly TRBD1 or TRBD2 (5 bases each). The germline V gene has CDR1 SGHVS and CDR2 FNYEAQ. The CDR3 loop spans 16 amino acids. With 3 bases removed from V and 1 base from J, the gap between germline ends came to 12 bases. The CDR3 loop reads CASSLDFGQNTGELFF. The CDR3 DNA reads as TGTGCCAGCAGCTTGGACTTCGGACAGAACACCGGGGAGCTGTTTTTT.

This clonotype was seen repeatedly, ten times or more. CDR3 loop: CSARVGGSNQPQHF. In DNA, the CDR3 is TGCAGTGCTAGAGTAGGAGGAAGCAATCAGCCCCAGCATTTT. The chain carries TRBV20-1 and TRBJ1-5; D call uncertain. Trimming removed 1 base from V and 1 base from J, with 8 bases in between. CDR1 is DFQATT and CDR2 is SNEGSKA in the germline V gene (reference sequence). The CDR3 runs to 14 residues.

As DNA, the CDR3 is TGTGCCACCAGTGACTATGACGGGGAAAACACCGGGGAGCTGTTTTTT. Its protein is CATSDYDGENTGELFF. The chain couples TRBV24-1 to TRBJ2-2, with a tentative D call TRBD2 (5 bases). Trimming cost V 4 bases and J 2 bases, with 13 bases left between them. In germline, CDR1 is KGHDR, CDR2 SFDVKD. The CDR3 has 16 amino acids.

The chain carries TRBV24-1 and TRBJ2-7; 7 nucleotides line up with TRBD1. V lost 8 bases, J lost 5 bases, and 11 bases stayed unmatched. The CDR3 totals 14 residues. Germline V gene sequence: CDR1 KGHDR, CDR2 SFDVKD. The CDR3 nucleotides read TGTGCCACCACCTGGACAGGTTTAAAACACGAGCAGTACTTC. Protein: CATTWTGLKHEQYF.

CDR3 sequence (DNA): TGCAGCATCCCCGGGAATGAGCAGTTCTTC. This gives the protein CSIPGNEQFF. The genes are TRBV29-1 and TRBJ2-1, with unresolved D. This CDR3 has 10 residues. Deletions cut 8 bases from V and 7 bases from J, with 9 bases between. CDR1 and CDR2 (germline): SQVTM, ANQGSEA.

This clonotype was counted ten times or more. The chain recombines TRBV5-1 with TRBJ2-7; 8 bases align to TRBD1. J gave up 0 bases and V 4 bases, and 3 bases lay outside the gene matches. The germline gives CDR1 SGHRS, CDR2 YFSETQ. CDR3 length: 14 residues. In nucleotides, the CDR3 is TGCGCCAGCAGCCCCCAGGGGGCCTCCTACGAGCAGTACTTC. Translation gives CASSPQGASYEQYF.

This sequence joins TRBV7-9 and TRBJ2-7, with 8 bases lining up with TRBD1. The CDR3 runs 14 residues. V lost 5 bases to trimming and J lost 5 bases; unmatched junction nucleotides: 8. In germline, CDR1 is SEHNR, CDR2 FQNEAQ (reference sequence). Written as DNA, the CDR3 is TGTGCCAGCAGCATCGGACAGGGTTTCGACGAGCAGTACTTC. It specifies CASSIGQGFDEQYF.

The J gene is TRBJ1-4, the V gene TRBV14, with TRBD1 matching 7 bases. Germline V gene data show CDR1 as SGHDN and CDR2 as FVKESK. The CDR3 has 15 amino acids. The J segment lost 1 base and the V segment lost 4 bases, leaving 3 bases of the junction unmatched. In DNA form, the CDR3 reads TGTGCCAGCAGCCGTAACAGGGGAACTAATGAAAAACTGTTTTTT. Protein: CASSRNRGTNEKLFF.

The chain recombines TRBV10-2 with TRBJ2-7; 13 bases line up with TRBD2. V shed 0 bases and J 2 bases; nucleotides not matched to a gene: 1. The germline V gene encodes CDR1 WSHSY and CDR2 SAAADI. The CDR3 is made up of 16 amino acids. Here the CDR3 reads CASSESGTSGAYEQYF. CDR3 DNA sequence: TGCGCCAGCAGTGAGTCGGGGACTAGCGGGGCCTACGAGCAGTACTTC.

The chain has TRBV10-2 and TRBJ1-2; the match to TRBD1 covers 10 bases. From germline, CDR1 is WSHSY and CDR2 SAAADI. With V trimmed by 8 bases and J by 3 bases, 9 bases remained unmatched. The CDR3 totals 15 residues. The CDR3 is CASLGQGDYDYGYTF. The CDR3 DNA reads TGCGCCAGCTTAGGACAGGGGGACTACGACTATGGCTACACCTTC.

Many counts were recorded for this clonotype. CDR3: CASSRDRGNTIYF. DNA of the CDR3: TGTGCCAGTAGCCGGGACAGGGGAAACACCATATATTTT. The chain employs TRBV19 and TRBJ1-3; 8 positions match TRBD1. V dropped 6 bases and J dropped 4; count of bases not matched to a gene: 2. This CDR3 comprises 13 residues. Germline-derived CDR1 and CDR2 are LNHDA and SQIVND (reference sequence).

The chain couples TRBV2 to TRBJ2-2; TRBD2 is a possible D gene (5 bases). This CDR3 comprises 14 residues. Trimming left V 6 bases short and J 7 bases short, with 15 bases between. Germline values: CDR1 SNHLY, CDR2 FYNNEI. The CDR3 DNA reads as TGTGCCAGCAGCCCGATAGCGTCACGCGGGGAGCTGTTTTTT. Its translation: CASSPIASRGELFF. Filled out from reference TRBV2 and TRBJ2-2, the complete variable domain reads EPEVTQTPSHQVTQMGQEVILRCVPISNHLYFYWYRQILGQKVEFLVSFYNNEISEKSEIFDDQFSVERPDGSNFTLKIRSTKLEDSAMYFCASSPIASRGELFFGEGSRLTVL.

This clonotype has ten or more counts. The V and J genes are TRBV11-2 and TRBJ1-1; TRBD1 is a possible D gene (6 bases). The V end lost 3 bases, the J end lost 7 bases, and 12 bases lay between the germline ends. CDR3 size: 13 residues. Germline CDR1 reads SGHAT; CDR2 reads FQNNGV. The CDR3 is CASSFNRDIEAFF. CDR3 nucleotides: TGTGCCAGCAGCTTTAACCGGGACATTGAAGCTTTCTTT.

This chain links TRBV20-1 with TRBJ2-7; perhaps TRBD2 as D (6 bases). The CDR3 has 11 amino acids. The germline V gene encodes CDR1 DFQATT and CDR2 SNEGSKA (reference sequence). The V and J ends lost 7 bases and 6 bases respectively, with 13 bases between them. CDR3 amino acids: CSGTLAVEQYF. As DNA, the CDR3 is TGCAGTGGGACGTTAGCGGTCGAGCAGTACTTC.